A selection of T cell receptor beta chains follows, all from one sample in a study of cytomegalovirus exposure and HLA in healthy donors. Data came from immunoSEQ multiplex PCR; TCRdb stores just in-frame clones and leaves some out. Among roughly 120,000 clones listed, 82% were seen once. Sequenced input: PBMCs. The receptors stem from a male donor in good health and CMV-seropositive. CDR3s include the opening cysteine and the closing phenylalanine or tryptophan. D genes are given only for firm matches. A clone size is listed for some rows: how often the clone was seen (once, few, many), or a class if it is expanded.

length: 14
D: .
J: TRBJ1-1
V: TRBV28
size: .
CDR3: CASSPSGGHTEAFF
DNA: TGTGCCAGCAGTCCGAGCGGGGGGCACACTGAAGCTTTCTTT

length: 14
D: TRBD1
J: TRBJ1-1
V: TRBV28
size: .
CDR3: CASSLGTGRTEAFF
DNA: TGTGCCAGCAGTCTAGGGACAGGGCGGACTGAAGCTTTCTTT

length: 14
D: .
J: TRBJ1-2
V: TRBV6-4
size: .
CDR3: CASSDSDSNYGYTF
DNA: TGTGCCAGCAGTGACTCTGATAGCAACTATGGCTACACCTTC

length: 14
D: .
J: TRBJ1-2
V: TRBV7-6
size: .
CDR3: CASSLSEGPGGYTF
DNA: TGTGCCAGCAGCTTATCGGAGGGCCCGGGCGGCTACACCTTT

length: 13
D: .
J: TRBJ2-7
V: TRBV19
size: .
CDR3: CASSLDIPYEQYF
DNA: TGTGCCAGTAGCCTGGACATTCCCTACGAGCAGTACTTC

length: 12
D: .
J: TRBJ2-3
V: TRBV28
size: few
CDR3: CASSYTTDTQYF
DNA: TGTGCCAGCAGTTACACCACAGATACGCAGTATTTT

length: 15
D: TRBD1
J: TRBJ2-7
V: TRBV6-5
size: few
CDR3: CASSLDRGGTYEQYF
DNA: TGTGCCAGCAGTTTGGACAGGGGAGGGACCTACGAGCAGTACTTC

length: 13
D: TRBD1
J: TRBJ2-7
V: TRBV11-2
size: .
CDR3: CASSIGTAYEQYF
DNA: TGTGCCAGCAGCATTGGGACAGCCTACGAGCAGTACTTC

length: 15
D: TRBD2
J: TRBJ2-1
V: TRBV6-5
size: .
CDR3: CASSSGLASYNEQFF
DNA: TGTGCCAGCAGTTCGGGACTAGCCTCCTACAATGAGCAGTTCTTC

length: 18
D: TRBD1
J: TRBJ2-7
V: TRBV14
size: few
CDR3: CASSQGKGTGTGSYEQYF
DNA: TGTGCCAGCAGCCAAGGGAAAGGTACCGGGACAGGAAGTTACGAGCAGTACTTC

length: 13
D: .
J: TRBJ2-7
V: TRBV6-5
size: .
CDR3: CASRTAGTYEQYF
DNA: TGTGCCAGCAGAACCGCGGGAACCTACGAGCAGTACTTC

length: 13
D: TRBD1
J: TRBJ1-2
V: TRBV27
size: .
CDR3: CASRGQFNYGYTF
DNA: TGTGCCAGCAGGGGACAGTTTAACTATGGCTACACCTTC

length: 13
D: TRBD2
J: TRBJ2-3
V: TRBV7-3
size: .
CDR3: CASSLNGRGTQYF
DNA: TGTGCCAGCAGCTTAAACGGGAGGGGTACGCAGTATTTT

length: 12
D: .
J: TRBJ1-4
V: TRBV28
size: .
CDR3: CASLDIDEKLFF
DNA: TGTGCCAGCTTGGACATTGACGAAAAACTGTTTTTT

length: 14
D: .
J: TRBJ2-1
V: TRBV7-2
size: .
CDR3: CASSFGVGYNEQFF
DNA: TGTGCCAGCAGCTTCGGGGTTGGGTACAATGAGCAGTTCTTC

length: 14
D: .
J: TRBJ2-7
V: TRBV6-6
size: once
CDR3: CASSYVTSSYEQYF
DNA: TGTGCCAGCAGTTACGTTACTTCGTCCTACGAGCAGTACTTC

length: 18
D: TRBD1
J: TRBJ2-2
V: TRBV7-3
size: .
CDR3: CASSSVRRDRGPTGELFF
DNA: TGTGCCAGCAGCTCCGTACGCCGGGACAGGGGGCCGACCGGGGAGCTGTTTTTT

length: 12
D: TRBD1
J: TRBJ1-1
V: TRBV7-9
size: .
CDR3: CASSLEDRAAFF
DNA: TGTGCCAGCAGCTTGGAAGACAGGGCTGCTTTCTTT

length: 17
D: .
J: TRBJ2-4
V: TRBV9
size: .
CDR3: CASSPFDSIIAKNIQYF
DNA: TGTGCCAGCAGCCCATTCGACTCCATCATAGCCAAAAACATTCAGTACTTC

length: 15
D: TRBD1
J: TRBJ2-1
V: TRBV4-1
size: .
CDR3: CASSQGQGIVNEQFF
DNA: TGCGCCAGCAGCCAAGGACAGGGAATAGTCAATGAGCAGTTCTTC

length: 16
D: TRBD2
J: TRBJ2-1
V: TRBV19
size: .
CDR3: CASSATAGLAGHEQFF
DNA: TGTGCCAGTAGTGCAACCGCGGGACTAGCGGGCCATGAGCAGTTCTTC

length: 14
D: TRBD1
J: TRBJ2-7
V: TRBV27
size: .
CDR3: CASSSTGDSYEQYF
DNA: TGTGCCAGCAGTTCGACAGGGGACTCCTACGAGCAGTACTTC